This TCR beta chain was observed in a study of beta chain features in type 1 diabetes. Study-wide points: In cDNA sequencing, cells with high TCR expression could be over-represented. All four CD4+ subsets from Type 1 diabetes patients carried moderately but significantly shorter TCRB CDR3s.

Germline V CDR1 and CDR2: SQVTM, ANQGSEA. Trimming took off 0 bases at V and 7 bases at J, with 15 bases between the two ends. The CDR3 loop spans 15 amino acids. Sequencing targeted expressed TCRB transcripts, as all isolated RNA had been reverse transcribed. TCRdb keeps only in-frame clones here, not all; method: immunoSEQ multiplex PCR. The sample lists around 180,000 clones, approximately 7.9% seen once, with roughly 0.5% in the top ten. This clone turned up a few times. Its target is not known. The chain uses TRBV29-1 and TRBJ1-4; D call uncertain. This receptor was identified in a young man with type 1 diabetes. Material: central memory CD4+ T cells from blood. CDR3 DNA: TGCAGCGTTGAAGATCGGAACAGTGGGAGTGAAAAACTGTTTTTT. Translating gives CSVEDRNSGSEKLFF.